The source of this TCR beta chain is a study of cytomegalovirus exposure and HLA in healthy donors. General observations from the study: Whilst most TCR sequences proved rare, a subset of public TCRs occurred across many donors.

Deletions cut 2 bases from V and 4 bases from J, with 9 bases between. The CDR3 totals 14 residues. Germline CDR1 reads MDHEN; CDR2 reads SYDVKM. Healthy bone marrow donors made up the donor group. About this clone: Its specificity is unknown.

The PCR was carried out with 60 Vbeta primers and 13 Jbeta primers. Sequencing used immunoSEQ multiplex PCR; TCRdb keeps in-frame clones, though not all of them. The sample lists 50,000 to 70,000 clones, under 80% occurring once. This rearrangement joins TRBV28 to TRBJ1-3, with D perhaps TRBD1 (5 bases). The sequence was obtained from a man aged 30 to 39 in good health and CMV-seropositive. Sequenced material: PBMCs. In nucleotides, the CDR3 is TGTGCCAGCAGTTTACAGGGAACAGGAAACACCATATATTTT. The encoded protein is CASSLQGTGNTIYF.